This section outlines one T cell receptor (beta chain) sequence together with its context. The data were taken from a study of beta chain features in type 1 diabetes. Looking at the study overall: The study found patients and healthy donors alike in age, gender and cell yields.

All of the isolated RNA was reverse transcribed, so expressed TCRB transcripts were sequenced. Generated by immunoSEQ multiplex PCR, the TCRdb table keeps only in-frame clones and is missing some. The sample has some 300,000 clones, roughly 8% seen once. The CDR3 runs 15 residues. V lost 6 bases and J lost 8, with 17 bases in between. From germline, CDR1 is MNHEY and CDR2 SMNVEV (reference sequence). The sample consisted of central memory CD4+ T cells from blood. This TCR was sampled from a woman younger than 30 in good health. The rearrangement uses TRBV27 and TRBJ1-6, with a weak D call TRBD1 (5 bases). The CDR3 here is CASRGRARTDSPLHF. Here the CDR3 DNA reads TGTGCCAGCAGGGGGCGGGCTCGTACGGATTCACCCCTCCACTTT.